This T cell receptor beta chain was found in a study of blood T cell repertoires in COVID-19 (dated by TCRdb to the early 2020s). The study in broad terms: Samples from collaborators originated in the United States, Italy and Spain and spanned both the acute and convalescent phases of COVID-19. The material from the prospective study consisted of cDNA or gDNA derived from T cells, B-cell-depleted T cells, or PBMCs. Subjects who had been exposed to COVID-19, were actively infected with it, or had recovered from it provided the deeply sampled blood TCRbeta repertoires that made up the dataset. The repertoires were released in a freely available public database intended as a resource for research on the immune response to SARS-CoV-2. Samples were obtained from the ongoing ImmuneRACE study (first 160 participants) and from roughly 1,300 subjects provided by 6 global collaborators. Nearly every sample came with metadata listing a de-identified subject ID, COVID-19 status, age in years and sex. Where available, HLA class I and class II types were obtained from metadata supplied by the sample provider rather than from assay-based typing. Here is what the overall study found, with its caveats: The quantity of clinical and demographic metadata differed by source and by participant and was supplied without curation.

Participants in the prospective study were aged 18 to 89 years, lived in some 24 United States geographic areas, and enrolled through a virtual design. To assign participants to cohorts, the prospective study relied on clinical history that participants themselves reported in a screening survey and a study questionnaire. A participant counted as exposed if, within 2 weeks of entering the study, that participant had been in contact with someone who had a PCR-confirmed or clinician-diagnosed COVID-19 case. Each participant in the prospective study had whole blood, serum and a nasopharyngeal or oropharyngeal swab collected by mobile phlebotomists. Additional blood draws and questionnaires over an approximately 2-month period could optionally be provided by prospective study participants. Before DNA extraction, prospective study blood samples were shipped either frozen or at room temperature. Regarding this clone: Its antigen is still unknown. No base quality values were provided; no much bigger clone lies one nucleotide off.

Reading the germline V gene gives CDR1 KGHSH and CDR2 LQKENI. Spanning cysteine to phenylalanine, the CDR3 consists of 15 amino acids. Kept here is only the CDR3 DNA, which spans 45 bases and is read in frame from base 1. V lost 3 bases and J lost 6 bases; the stretch between them is 14 bases long. TCRbeta CDR3 regions were amplified from genomic DNA by means of the immunoSEQ Assay, a bias-controlled multiplex PCR. As for the authors' bioinformatics: The number of nucleated cells in each sample was estimated from the amplification of reference gene primers within the assay. To quantify the absolute abundance of each unique TCRbeta CDR3 rearrangement, sequence reads were collapsed and filtered. For each sample, productive Simpson clonality was calculated by taking the square root of Simpson's diversity index across productive rearrangements. Imported from immuneACCESS, the table was reduced by TCRdb to in-frame sequences with V and J called. These copies leave out some clones; in studies compared against another copy, an unresolved V gene accounts for under half, and the cause of the remainder is not known. The D gene and trimming were derived from the DNA, and the V and J assignments and clone size from that table. The sample table shows about 260,000 clones, and around 89% are seen once. Over 0.75% of the sample goes to the ten largest clones.

The TCR originated in a man aged 45-65 years who had been exposed to COVID-19. The chain joins TRBV18 to TRBJ1-4; TRBD1 is a weak D gene call, 6 bases matching. The sequenced sample was PBMCs or T cells enriched from blood (not recorded which). The CDR3 here reads CASSPGSRGDEKLFF. The sequence in DNA is TGTGCCAGCTCACCGGGGTCCAGGGGAGATGAAAAACTGTTTTTT.